Below, 27 T cell receptor beta chains from the same sample are listed, as sequenced in a study of T cell responses to AZD1222 COVID-19 vaccine. Sequencing used immunoSEQ multiplex PCR; TCRdb keeps in-frame clones, though not all of them. The profile shows some 97,000 clones, approximately 91% of them singletons. The specimen comprised peripheral blood, sampled on day 0 of AZD1222 vaccination. Receptor source: an adult in good health.

This chain links TRBV19 with TRBJ1-1; no firm D call. Germline V gives CDR1 LNHDA, CDR2 SQIVND (reference sequence). The length of the CDR3 is 11 residues. V was trimmed by 9 bases and J by 1 base, leaving 6 bases between them. The chain's CDR3 is CASRENTEAFF. For the CDR3, the DNA is TGTGCCAGCCGGGAGAACACTGAAGCTTTCTTT.

This clone was recorded once. The J gene is TRBJ1-1, the V gene TRBV6-2 or TRBV6-3; D unresolved. CDR1 is MNHEY and CDR2 is SVGEGT in the germline V gene. The CDR3 is made up of 13 amino acids. Trimming removed 4 bases from V and 5 bases from J, with 11 bases in between. The CDR3 DNA follows: TGTGCCAGCAGTTCCCTCTATGGGACTGAAGCTTTCTTT. This sequence encodes CASSSLYGTEAFF.

Remarks on this clone: The same CDR3 arises from other DNA sequences in this sample as well. The CDR3 nucleotides read TGTGCCAGCAGCTTGGGGCAGGGGGACGGCTACACCTTC. Residues: CASSLGQGDGYTF. The rearrangement links TRBV5-6 to TRBJ1-2; 7 nucleotides agree with TRBD1. The germline CDR1 and CDR2 sequences are SGHDT and YYEEEE. J lost 8 bases, V lost 0 bases, and 4 bases had no gene match. The CDR3 length is 13 residues.

V is TRBV10-2 and J is TRBJ2-1; 9 bases fit TRBD2. The germline CDR1 and CDR2 sequences are WSHSY and SAAADI. V dropped 9 bases and J dropped 0; count of bases not matched to a gene: 3. CDR3 length: 14 residues. CDR3 sequence reads: CASISGSSYNEQFF. The CDR3 DNA sequence: TGCGCCAGTATTAGCGGGAGCTCCTACAATGAGCAGTTCTTC.

J is TRBJ1-5 and V is TRBV27; D unclear. The CDR3 runs 17 residues. V was trimmed by 4 bases and J by 3 bases, leaving 19 bases between them. CDR1 and CDR2 (germline): MNHEY, SMNVEV (reference sequence). CDR3 region: CASSSSSFGLNNQPQHF. CDR3 nucleotides: TGTGCCAGCAGTTCCTCTTCCTTTGGACTGAACAATCAGCCCCAGCATTTT.

This clone was counted a single time. This chain uses TRBV3-1 (or the pseudogene TRBV3-2) with TRBJ2-1; D gene uncertain. Germline values: CDR1 LGHDT, CDR2 YNNKEL (reference sequence). Trimming took off 3 bases at V and 2 bases at J, with 5 bases between the two ends. CDR3 length: 13 residues. CDR3 sequence (DNA): TGTGCCAGCAGCCAGGGCCCCTACAATGAGCAGTTCTTC. Amino acid sequence: CASSQGPYNEQFF.

This clone has a single count. The chain links TRBV15 to TRBJ1-4; D is unresolved. Per germline, CDR1 LNHNV and CDR2 YYDKDF (reference sequence). The V end lost 0 bases, the J end lost 4 bases, and 6 bases lay between the germline ends. The CDR3 is 14 amino acids. CDR3 in DNA: TGTGCCACCAGCAGAGACGGTAATAATGAAAAACTGTTTTTT. Translation gives CATSRDGNNEKLFF.

This sequence joins TRBV4-2 and TRBJ2-7, with 10 bases aligning to TRBD2. The V gene end was trimmed by 4 bases and the J gene end by 6 bases; junction bases not matched to a gene: 9. Germline V gene data show CDR1 as LGHNA and CDR2 as YNFKEQ. The CDR3 is 15 residues long. The CDR3 DNA follows: TGTGCCAGCAGCCCCAAAGGGACTAGCGCGCTCGAGCAGTACTTC. This gives the protein CASSPKGTSALEQYF.

This chain connects TRBV28 to TRBJ1-2; D is perhaps TRBD1 (5 bases). The CDR3 spans 14 residues. Germline V gives CDR1 MDHEN, CDR2 SYDVKM. V dropped 3 bases and J dropped 4 bases, with 12 bases sitting between them. The CDR3 here is CASSFGRAGYGYTF. CDR3 DNA sequence: TGTGCCAGCAGTTTCGGCAGGGCGGGCTATGGCTACACCTTC.

The J gene is TRBJ1-3, the V gene TRBV12-5, with D perhaps TRBD1 (6 bases). Germline CDR1 reads LGHNT; CDR2 reads FRNRAP. With 8 bases removed from V and 4 bases from J, the gap between germline ends came to 15 bases. This CDR3 region has 14 residues. As DNA, the CDR3 is TGTGCTAGTTCGAGGGGGGAATGGGGAAACACCATATATTTT. Its translation: CASSRGEWGNTIYF.

This clone was counted once. V is TRBV28 and J is TRBJ1-2; D ambiguous. Germline V gene data show CDR1 as MDHEN and CDR2 as SYDVKM. The CDR3 extends over 14 amino acids. V was cut by 3 bases and J by 5 bases, with 13 bases left in between. The DNA of the CDR3 is TGTGCCAGCAGTTTCGGGAGGGAGTCGTATGGCTACACCTTC. Its translation: CASSFGRESYGYTF.

The chain has TRBV9 and TRBJ2-3, with D perhaps assigned TRBD1 or TRBD2 (6 bases each). CDR1 and CDR2 from the germline V gene are SGDLS and YYNGEE. The CDR3 consists of 17 residues. Trimming took 4 bases from V and 0 from J, leaving 18 bases between them. CDR3 DNA sequence: TGTGCCAGCAGCACCAGGGGAGGAGGGCAGAGCACAGATACGCAGTATTTT. Translation gives CASSTRGGGQSTDTQYF.

The sample holds a few counts of this clone. The chain recombines TRBV4-2 with TRBJ1-1; D unclear. Germline-derived CDR1 and CDR2 are LGHNA and YNFKEQ. CDR3 length: 18 residues. Trimming left V 0 bases short and J 5 bases short, with 22 bases between. CDR3 protein: CASSQDFYSSPKGTEAFF. The CDR3 DNA sequence: TGTGCCAGCAGCCAAGATTTTTATTCGAGCCCGAAGGGAACTGAAGCTTTCTTT.

The chain couples TRBV11-2 to TRBJ2-3; tentatively, D is TRBD1 (6 bases). The V end lost 6 bases, the J end lost 0 bases, and 7 bases lay between the germline ends. In germline, CDR1 is SGHAT, CDR2 FQNNGV. This CDR3 has 13 residues. The CDR3 sequence is CASRGASTDTQYF. Here the CDR3 DNA reads TGTGCCAGCAGGGGGGCCAGCACAGATACGCAGTATTTT.

CDR3 nucleotide sequence: TGTGCCAGCAGATCTACAGGGGTATGGTATGGCTACACCTTC. This codes for CASRSTGVWYGYTF. The V and J genes are TRBV5-6 and TRBJ1-2; 7 bases match TRBD1. The CDR3 is 14 residues long. J lost 5 bases, V lost 5 bases, and 9 bases had no gene match. Per the germline V gene, CDR1 is SGHDT and CDR2 is YYEEEE.

The chain recombines TRBV3-1 (or the pseudogene TRBV3-2) with TRBJ1-2, with D unresolved. The length of the CDR3 is 13 residues. Germline CDR1 and CDR2: LGHDT and YNNKEL (reference sequence). V dropped 1 base and J dropped 4 bases, with 7 bases sitting between them. For the CDR3, the DNA is TGTGCCAGCAGCCAAGCGGAGATCTATGGCTACACCTTC. This gives the protein CASSQAEIYGYTF.

The V gene is TRBV28, the J gene TRBJ1-2, with TRBD1 matching 8 bases. Germline-derived CDR1 and CDR2 are MDHEN and SYDVKM. The CDR3 runs to 13 residues. The V gene end was trimmed by 3 bases and the J gene end by 5 bases; junction bases not matched to a gene: 2. The CDR3 reads CASSFDRGYGYTF. CDR3 sequence (DNA): TGTGCCAGCAGTTTTGACAGGGGTTATGGCTACACCTTC.

CDR3 DNA sequence: TGTGCCAGCAGTCCCCGGACAGGGATGGGATTCAAGAGCTACACCTTC. Residues: CASSPRTGMGFKSYTF. The genes are TRBV2 and TRBJ1-2; 8 nucleotides match TRBD1. The length of the CDR3 is 16 residues. The junction had 17 bases not matched to a gene; V was cut back by 5 bases and J by 9 bases. Germline loops: CDR1 SNHLY, CDR2 FYNNEI. The whole variable domain, remainder taken from reference TRBV2 and TRBJ1-2, is EPEVTQTPSHQVTQMGQEVILRCVPISNHLYFYWYRQILGQKVEFLVSFYNNEISEKSEIFDDQFSVERPDGSNFTLKIRSTKLEDSAMYFCASSPRTGMGFKSYTFGSGTRLTVV.

The chain recombines TRBV20-1 with TRBJ1-2; D may be TRBD1 (5 bases). V was trimmed by 3 bases and J by 2 bases, leaving 13 bases between them. CDR1 DFQATT and CDR2 SNEGSKA come from the germline V gene (reference sequence). This CDR3 contains 14 residues. CDR3 sequence: CSASPGEGNYGYTF. CDR3 bases: TGCAGTGCTAGTCCGGGGGAAGGGAACTATGGCTACACCTTC.

The chain has TRBV11-3 and TRBJ1-2, with D maybe TRBD1 (5 bases). Trimming took 5 bases from V and 12 from J, leaving 19 bases between them. Germline V lookup: CDR1 SGHNT, CDR2 YENEEA. The CDR3 totals 13 residues. This chain's CDR3 is CASSQGPVEKDTF. The CDR3 DNA sequence: TGTGCCAGCAGCCAGGGACCGGTGGAAAAGGACACCTTC. The entire variable domain, with the rest obtained from reference TRBV11-3 and TRBJ1-2, is as follows: EAGVVQSPRYKIIEKKQPVAFWCNPISGHNTLYWYLQNLGQGPELLIRYENEEAVDDSQLPKDRFSAERLKGVDSTLKIQPAELGDSAVYLCASSQGPVEKDTFGSGTRLTVV.

V and J are TRBV12-5 and TRBJ1-1; D unclear. The V gene's germline CDR1 is LGHNT and CDR2 FRNRAP. The CDR3 runs to 14 residues. Trimming shortened V by 5 bases and J by 4 bases, and 14 bases separated the two germline ends. DNA of the CDR3: TGTGCTAGTGGTCCCCCGGGTCGCGGCACTGAAGCTTTCTTT. Translation gives CASGPPGRGTEAFF. Using reference TRBV12-5 and TRBJ1-1 for the parts outside the CDR3, the full variable domain is DARVTQTPRHKVTEMGQEVTMRCQPILGHNTVFWYRQTMMQGLELLAYFRNRAPLDDSGMPKDRFSAEMPDATLATLKIQPSEPRDSAVYFCASGPPGRGTEAFFGQGTRLTVV.

The rearrangement joins TRBV6-5 to TRBJ2-3; a weak D match, TRBD1 (6 bases). The CDR3 is made up of 13 amino acids. Germline V gene sequence: CDR1 MNHEY, CDR2 SVGAGI. With 8 bases removed from V and 3 bases from J, the gap between germline ends came to 12 bases. CDR3 amino acids: CASCRGLTDTQYF. As DNA, the CDR3 is TGTGCCAGCTGCAGGGGATTAACAGATACGCAGTATTTT.

The V call is TRBV11-3, the J call TRBJ1-1, with 8 nucleotides matching TRBD1. Germline V CDR1 and CDR2: SGHNT, YENEEA. The V and J ends lost 3 bases and 1 base, in that order; junction bases with no gene match: 4. CDR3 length: 15 residues. The CDR3 protein is CASSLGQAWNTEAFF. CDR3 coding DNA: TGTGCCAGCAGCTTGGGACAGGCGTGGAACACTGAAGCTTTCTTT.

This clone was counted a single time. The gene calls are TRBV5-1 and TRBJ2-3; TRBD2 aligns across 13 bases. The CDR3 spans 17 residues. Germline assignment: CDR1 SGHRS and CDR2 YFSETQ. V shed 4 bases, J shed 5 bases, and the junction held 10 bases outside the gene matches. The CDR3 sequence: CASSPLLAGGPGDTQYF. CDR3 sequence (DNA): TGCGCCAGCAGCCCCCTACTAGCGGGAGGGCCTGGAGATACGCAGTATTTT.

This chain uses TRBV18 with TRBJ1-5; D might be TRBD1 (5 bases). The CDR3 loop spans 15 amino acids. Germline CDR1 is KGHSH and CDR2 is LQKENI. Trimming removed 3 bases from V and 6 bases from J, with 15 bases in between. The chain's CDR3 is CASSPVTAQGQPQHF. The CDR3 bases are TGTGCCAGCTCACCGGTAACAGCCCAGGGTCAGCCCCAGCATTTT.

The chain couples TRBV5-6 to TRBJ1-5, with 7 nucleotides matching TRBD1. The germline CDR1 and CDR2 sequences are SGHDT and YYEEEE. The V gene end was trimmed by 3 bases and the J gene end by 0 bases; junction bases not matched to a gene: 6. The CDR3 extends over 16 amino acids. For the CDR3, the DNA is TGTGCCAGCAGCTCAGGAGGGGGCAATAGCAATCAGCCCCAGCATTTT. Its protein is CASSSGGGNSNQPQHF. The full variable domain, in which reference TRBV5-6 and TRBJ1-5 provide the parts outside the CDR3, is DAGVTQSPTHLIKTRGQQVTLRCSPKSGHDTVSWYQQALGQGPQFIFQYYEEEERQRGNFPDRFSGHQFPNYSSELNVNALLLGDSALYLCASSSGGGNSNQPQHFGDGTRLSIL.

The chain joins TRBV19 to TRBJ1-4, with D perhaps TRBD1 (5 bases). The CDR3 is made up of 15 amino acids. V lost 6 bases and J lost 4, with 15 bases in between. Germline loops: CDR1 LNHDA, CDR2 SQIVND (reference sequence). The CDR3 DNA reads as TGTGCCAGTAGCCCATCGGCAGGGATTAATGAAAAACTGTTTTTT. Translation gives CASSPSAGINEKLFF.